This T cell receptor (beta chain) was retrieved from a study of T cells in Graves' hyperthyroidism and ophthalmopathy. Template material for amplifying TCR beta CDR3 regions consisted of RNA transcripts. A first-round RT-PCR of the TCR CDR3 used the HTBI primer set. TCRdb independently ran MiXCR on the multiplex PCR reads; one entry per CDR3 protein. The sample lists hundreds of thousands of distinct CDR3 sequences, less than 20% occurring once. Study-level points and caveats: Most thyroid clonotypes expanded above 0.001 appeared in blood too.

The CDR3 has 14 residues. Germline V CDR1 and CDR2: SGHAT, FQNNGV. J was trimmed by 4 bases and V by 5 bases; bases with no gene match: 7. This clonotype was counted at least ten times. Its cognate antigen is unknown. The rearrangement uses TRBV11-2 and TRBJ2-5; 7 bases align to TRBD2. Sequences were obtained from blood. The sequence was obtained from a man aged 40-50 years with Graves' ophthalmopathy. The CDR3 DNA reads TGTGCCAGCAGCCCTCGGTGGGGGGGAGAGACCCAGTACTTC. Translation: CASSPRWGGETQYF. Drawing the rest from reference TRBV11-2 and TRBJ2-5, the complete variable domain is EAGVAQSPRYKIIEKRQSVAFWCNPISGHATLYWYQQILGQGPKLLIQFQNNGVVDDSQLPKDRFSAERLKGVDSTLKIQPAKLEDSAVYLCASSPRWGGETQYFGPGTRLLVL.